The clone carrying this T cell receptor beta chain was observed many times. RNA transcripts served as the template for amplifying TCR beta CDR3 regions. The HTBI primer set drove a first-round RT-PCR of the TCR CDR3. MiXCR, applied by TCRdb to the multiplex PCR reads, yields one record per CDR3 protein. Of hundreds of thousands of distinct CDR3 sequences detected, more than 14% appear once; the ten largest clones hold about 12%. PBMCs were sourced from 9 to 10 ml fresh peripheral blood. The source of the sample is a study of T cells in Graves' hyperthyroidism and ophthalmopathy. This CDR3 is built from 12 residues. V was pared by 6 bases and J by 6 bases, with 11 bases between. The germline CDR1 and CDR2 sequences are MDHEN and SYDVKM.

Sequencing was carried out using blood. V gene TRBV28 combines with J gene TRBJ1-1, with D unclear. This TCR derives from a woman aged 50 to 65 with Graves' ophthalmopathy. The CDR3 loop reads CASRPGIPEAFF. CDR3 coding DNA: TGTGCCAGCAGACCCGGTATACCTGAAGCTTTCTTT. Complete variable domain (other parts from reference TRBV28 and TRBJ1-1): DVKVTQSSRYLVKRTGEKVFLECVQDMDHENMFWYRQDPGLGLRLIYFSYDVKMKEKGDIPEGYSVSREKKERFSLILESASTNQTSMYLCASRPGIPEAFFGQGTRLTVV.